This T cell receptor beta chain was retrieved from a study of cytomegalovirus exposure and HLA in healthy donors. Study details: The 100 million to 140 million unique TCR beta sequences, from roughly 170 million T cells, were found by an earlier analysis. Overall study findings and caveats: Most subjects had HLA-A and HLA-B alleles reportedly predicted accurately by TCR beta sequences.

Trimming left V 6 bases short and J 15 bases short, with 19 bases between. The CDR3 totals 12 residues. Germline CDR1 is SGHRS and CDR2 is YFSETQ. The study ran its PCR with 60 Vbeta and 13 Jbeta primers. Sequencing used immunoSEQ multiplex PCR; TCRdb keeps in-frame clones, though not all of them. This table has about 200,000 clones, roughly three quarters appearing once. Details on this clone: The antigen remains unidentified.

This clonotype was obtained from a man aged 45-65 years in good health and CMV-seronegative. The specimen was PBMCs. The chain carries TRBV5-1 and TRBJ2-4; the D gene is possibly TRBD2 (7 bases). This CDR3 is CASMPEGGHRYF. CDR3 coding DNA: TGCGCCAGCATGCCTGAGGGGGGGCACCGGTACTTC.